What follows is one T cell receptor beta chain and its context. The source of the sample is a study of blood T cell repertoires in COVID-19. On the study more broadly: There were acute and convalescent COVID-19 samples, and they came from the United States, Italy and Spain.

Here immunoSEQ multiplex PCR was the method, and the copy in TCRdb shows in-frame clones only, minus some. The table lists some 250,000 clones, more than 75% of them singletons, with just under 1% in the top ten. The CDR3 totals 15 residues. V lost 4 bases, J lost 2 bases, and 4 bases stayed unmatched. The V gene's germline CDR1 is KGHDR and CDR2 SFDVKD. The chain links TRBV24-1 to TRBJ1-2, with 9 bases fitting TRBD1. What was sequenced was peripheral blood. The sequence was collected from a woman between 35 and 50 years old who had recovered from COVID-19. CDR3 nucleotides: TGTGCCACCAGTGACCGGACAGGGGAAAACTATGGCTACACCTTC. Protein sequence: CATSDRTGENYGYTF.